The source of this T cell receptor (beta chain) is a study of blood T cell repertoires in COVID-19. About the study: Whether acute or convalescent, the COVID-19 samples came from the United States, Italy and Spain. Sources were T cells, B-cell-depleted T cells, or PBMCs; the material itself was cDNA or gDNA.

Germline V gene sequence: CDR1 MDHEN, CDR2 SYDVKM. V lost 4 bases to trimming and J lost 8 bases; unmatched junction nucleotides: 7. The CDR3 spans 15 residues. Original methodology: Nucleated cell number was recorded as an estimate derived from reference gene primer amplification. Method: immunoSEQ multiplex PCR; TCRdb's copy keeps in-frame clones and lacks some. V and J calls and clone size are those listed in that table; D and trimming were worked out from the DNA. Among some 200,000 clones listed, about 88% were seen once. The chain is built from TRBV28 and TRBJ2-1; 11 bases align to TRBD2. Sequenced input: peripheral blood. This receptor was identified in a man aged 65 to 85 with acute or convalescent COVID-19. CDR3 residues: CASSSLAGDWYEQFF. CDR3 nucleotide sequence: TGTGCCAGCAGTTCACTAGCGGGAGATTGGTATGAGCAGTTCTTC.